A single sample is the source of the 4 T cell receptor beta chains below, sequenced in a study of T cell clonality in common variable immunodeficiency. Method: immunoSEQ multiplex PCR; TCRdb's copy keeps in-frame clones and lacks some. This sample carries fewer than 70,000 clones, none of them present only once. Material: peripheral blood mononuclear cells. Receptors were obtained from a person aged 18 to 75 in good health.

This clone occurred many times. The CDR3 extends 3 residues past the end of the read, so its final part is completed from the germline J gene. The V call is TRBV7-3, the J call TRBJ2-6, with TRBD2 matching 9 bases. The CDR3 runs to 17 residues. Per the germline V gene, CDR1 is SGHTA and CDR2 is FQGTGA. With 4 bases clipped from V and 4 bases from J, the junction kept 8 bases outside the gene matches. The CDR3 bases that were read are TGTGCCAGCAGCTCAATAGCGGGAGCTCCCGGGGCCAACGTC. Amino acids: CASSSIAGAPGANV. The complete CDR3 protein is CASSSIAGAPGANVLTF.

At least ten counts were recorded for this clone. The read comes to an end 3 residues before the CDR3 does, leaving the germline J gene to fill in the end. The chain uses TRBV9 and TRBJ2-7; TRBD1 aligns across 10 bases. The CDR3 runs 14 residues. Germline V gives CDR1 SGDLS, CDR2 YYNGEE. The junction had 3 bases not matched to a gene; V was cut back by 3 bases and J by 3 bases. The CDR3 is CASSGGDRGYEQYF. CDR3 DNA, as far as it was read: TGTGCCAGCAGCGGCGGGGACAGGGGCTACGAG.

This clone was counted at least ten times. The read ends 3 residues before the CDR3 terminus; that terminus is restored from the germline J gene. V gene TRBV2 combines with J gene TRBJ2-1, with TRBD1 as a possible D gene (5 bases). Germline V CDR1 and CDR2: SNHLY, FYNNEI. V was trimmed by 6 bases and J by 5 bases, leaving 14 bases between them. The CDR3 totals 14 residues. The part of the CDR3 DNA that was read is TGTGCCAGCAGAGTCCTAGGGGTAAACAATGAG. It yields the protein CASRVLGVNNE. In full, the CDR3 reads CASRVLGVNNEQFF.

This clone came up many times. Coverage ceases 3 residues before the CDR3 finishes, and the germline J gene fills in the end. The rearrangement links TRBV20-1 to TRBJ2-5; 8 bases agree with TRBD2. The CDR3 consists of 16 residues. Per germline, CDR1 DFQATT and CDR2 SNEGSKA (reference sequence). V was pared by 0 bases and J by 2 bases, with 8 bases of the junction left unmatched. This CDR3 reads CSARDFGGGGQETQYF. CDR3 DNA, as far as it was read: TGCAGTGCTAGAGATTTCGGGGGGGGCGGTCAAGAGACC.